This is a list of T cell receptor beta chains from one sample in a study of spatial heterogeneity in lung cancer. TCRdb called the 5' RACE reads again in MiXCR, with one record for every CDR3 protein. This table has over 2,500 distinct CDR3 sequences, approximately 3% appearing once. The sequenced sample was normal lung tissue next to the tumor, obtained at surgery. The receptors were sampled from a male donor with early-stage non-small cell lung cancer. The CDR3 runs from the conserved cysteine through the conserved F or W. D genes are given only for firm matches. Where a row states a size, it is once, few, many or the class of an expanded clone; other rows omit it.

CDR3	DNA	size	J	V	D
CASSQEVDPHYEQYF	TGTGCCAGCAGCCAAGAAGTGGACCCCCACTACGAGCAGTACTTC	many	TRBJ2-7	TRBV4-2	.
CSAQKGMRGTEAFF	TGCAGTGCTCAGAAGGGGATGAGGGGAACTGAAGCTTTCTTT	medium-sized	TRBJ1-1	TRBV20-1	.
CASSIGVINEQYF	TGTGCCAGCAGCATAGGGGTAATCAACGAGCAGTACTTC	many	TRBJ2-7	TRBV12-3/TRBV12-4	.
CASSLVTAYNEQFF	TGTGCCAGCAGCTTGGTGACAGCCTACAATGAGCAGTTCTTC	.	TRBJ2-1	TRBV5-4	.
CASGRLAGEGETQYF	TGCGCCAGCGGTAGACTAGCGGGAGAAGGAGAGACCCAGTACTTC	.	TRBJ2-5	TRBV4-1	TRBD2
CASSQFSRGATDTQYF	TGTGCCAGCAGCCAATTCTCGCGGGGAGCCACAGATACGCAGTATTTT	medium-sized	TRBJ2-3	TRBV3-1	.
CASRQQNQETQYF	TGTGCCAGCAGGCAACAGAACCAAGAGACCCAGTACTTC	medium-sized	TRBJ2-5	TRBV11-1	.
CASSFARADSYEQYF	TGTGCCAGCAGCTTCGCTCGGGCAGACTCCTACGAGCAGTACTTC	few	TRBJ2-7	TRBV7-2	.
CASSQGISYEQYF	TGCGCCAGCTCACAGGGAATCTCCTACGAGCAGTACTTC	many	TRBJ2-7	TRBV5-1	.
CSVADGQETQYF	TGCAGCGTTGCGGACGGACAAGAGACCCAGTACTTC	many	TRBJ2-5	TRBV29-1	.
CASSRREGREETQYF	TGCGCCAGCAGCCGACGTGAGGGGCGGGAAGAGACCCAGTACTTC	large	TRBJ2-5	TRBV4-1	.
CSAPGAEASGEQFF	TGCAGCGCCCCGGGGGCAGAAGCGTCGGGGGAGCAGTTCTTC	many	TRBJ2-1	TRBV29-1	.
CASARGLLYNEQFF	TGTGCCAGTGCTAGGGGGCTTCTATACAATGAGCAGTTCTTC	medium-sized	TRBJ2-1	TRBV27	TRBD1
CASREGQGWNEQFF	TGTGCCAGCAGGGAGGGGCAGGGCTGGAATGAGCAGTTCTTC	many	TRBJ2-1	TRBV28	.
CASTLRLLAGWSRNIQYF	TGTGCCAGCACCCTAAGACTCCTAGCGGGATGGTCTAGGAACATTCAGTACTTC	few	TRBJ2-4	TRBV27	TRBD2
CSVHEGAAYNEQFF	TGCAGCGTTCATGAGGGCGCTGCCTACAATGAGCAGTTCTTC	many	TRBJ2-1	TRBV29-1	.
CSLTTSGSPTDTQYF	TGCAGCCTTACGACTAGCGGGAGCCCCACAGATACGCAGTATTTT	many	TRBJ2-3	TRBV20-1	TRBD2
CASSQESRVVNSPLHF	TGCGCCAGCAGCCAAGAGTCTCGGGTAGTAAATTCACCCCTCCACTTT	few	TRBJ1-6	TRBV4-1	.
CASSSPGLPSEEQFF	TGTGCCAGCAGTTCTCCGGGACTACCTTCGGAGGAGCAGTTCTTC	many	TRBJ2-1	TRBV28	TRBD2
CASSSWTGSNEQFF	TGCGCCAGCAGCTCATGGACAGGAAGCAATGAGCAGTTCTTC	few	TRBJ2-1	TRBV5-1	TRBD1
CASSLEGAVNTEAFF	TGTGCCAGCAGTCTCGAGGGGGCGGTGAACACTGAAGCTTTCTTT	many	TRBJ1-1	TRBV2	TRBD1
CSARDAGAGNQPQHF	TGCAGTGCTAGAGATGCGGGGGCGGGCAATCAGCCCCAGCATTTT	many	TRBJ1-5	TRBV20-1	.
CASADRGYGYTF	TGTGCCAGCGCGGACAGGGGCTATGGCTACACCTTC	.	TRBJ1-2	TRBV28	TRBD1
CASSLQTGLAETQYF	TGTGCCAGCAGCCTCCAGACAGGGTTAGCTGAGACCCAGTACTTC	medium-sized	TRBJ2-5	TRBV25-1	TRBD1
CASSLGPNYEQYF	TGTGCCAGCAGCTTAGGACCAAATTACGAGCAGTACTTC	medium-sized	TRBJ2-7	TRBV7-6	.